A single sample gave rise to the 16 T cell receptor beta chains below, sequenced in a study of blood T cell repertoires in COVID-19. Here immunoSEQ multiplex PCR was the method, and the copy in TCRdb shows in-frame clones only, minus some. This table holds fewer than 250,000 clones, approximately 84% found once. The sample was peripheral blood. The source of these receptors is a man in his forties with acute or convalescent COVID-19.

This rearrangement joins TRBV2 to TRBJ1-4, with 7 bases matching TRBD1. The germline V gene has CDR1 SNHLY and CDR2 FYNNEI. The V and J ends lost 7 bases and 1 base, in that order; junction bases with no gene match: 15. This CDR3 comprises 18 residues. CDR3 coding DNA: TGTGCCAGCAAGGCGAGGTCAGGGGGACGCCTAACTAATGAAAAACTGTTTTTT. As protein: CASKARSGGRLTNEKLFF. The complete variable domain, with remaining parts taken from reference TRBV2 and TRBJ1-4, reads EPEVTQTPSHQVTQMGQEVILRCVPISNHLYFYWYRQILGQKVEFLVSFYNNEISEKSEIFDDQFSVERPDGSNFTLKIRSTKLEDSAMYFCASKARSGGRLTNEKLFFGSGTQLSVL.

The genes are TRBV3-1 (or the pseudogene TRBV3-2) and TRBJ1-1; no firm D call. The CDR3 is made up of 14 amino acids. The ends were cut back, 2 bases at V and 3 bases at J, with 10 bases in the middle. CDR1 is LGHDT and CDR2 is YNNKEL in the germline V gene (reference sequence). The CDR3 loop reads CASSQSSGDTEAFF. The CDR3 DNA is TGTGCCAGCAGCCAATCGTCCGGGGACACTGAAGCTTTCTTT.

The V and J genes are TRBV6-5 and TRBJ1-5; tentatively, D is TRBD1 (6 bases). CDR3 length: 16 amino acids. V was clipped by 0 bases and J by 5 bases, with 14 bases between them. CDR1 and CDR2 (germline): MNHEY, SVGAGI. CDR3 protein: CASSYSKQGIDQPQHF. The CDR3 DNA is TGTGCCAGCAGTTACTCGAAACAGGGTATCGATCAGCCCCAGCATTTT.

The rearrangement joins TRBV6-5 to TRBJ1-1; TRBD1 might be the D (6 bases). This CDR3 contains 13 residues. CDR1 and CDR2 from the germline V gene are MNHEY and SVGAGI. V lost 4 bases to trimming and J lost 9 bases, with 15 bases between them. CDR3 residues: CASSSPEGGKAFF. CDR3 nucleotides: TGTGCCAGCAGTTCTCCTGAGGGGGGGAAAGCTTTCTTT.

The J gene is TRBJ2-6, the V gene TRBV19; 10 nucleotides align to TRBD1. The CDR3 consists of 16 residues. Losses at the gene ends were 5 bases for V and 4 bases for J; bases not matched to a gene: 5. Per the germline V gene, CDR1 is LNHDA and CDR2 is SQIVND (reference sequence). The CDR3 coding sequence is TGTGCCAGTAGTCGACAGGGGGCGAGAGGGGCCAACGTCCTGACTTTC. Encoded protein: CASSRQGARGANVLTF.

CDR3 in amino acids: CASTVSGTSRYEQYF. CDR3 DNA sequence: TGTGCCAGTACCGTTTCCGGGACATCTCGCTACGAGCAGTACTTC. This chain joins TRBV19 and TRBJ2-7, with D possibly TRBD1 on 6 matching bases. V was pared by 7 bases and J by 3 bases, with 19 bases between. The CDR3 contains 15 residues. CDR1 is LNHDA and CDR2 is SQIVND in the germline V gene (reference sequence).

In the case of this clone: Other DNA sequences in this specimen translate into the identical CDR3. This chain connects TRBV11-3 to TRBJ2-3; the D is unclear. V lost 2 bases and J lost 0, with 6 bases in between. The CDR3 contains 14 residues. Germline V lookup: CDR1 SGHNT, CDR2 YENEEA. This chain's CDR3 is CASSLTSSTDTQYF. CDR3 sequence (DNA): TGTGCCAGCAGCTTAACCAGTAGCACAGATACGCAGTATTTT.

The gene calls are TRBV29-1 and TRBJ1-6; D gene ambiguous. Germline V gene lookup returns CDR1 SQVTM and CDR2 ANQGSEA. The CDR3 sequence is 15 residues long. V was cut by 5 bases and J by 0 bases, with 11 bases left in between. CDR3 sequence reads: CSVKGRSSYNSPLHF. DNA of the CDR3: TGCAGCGTTAAAGGGAGGAGCTCCTATAATTCACCCCTCCACTTT.

This chain connects TRBV30 to TRBJ2-7; the D gene is possibly TRBD1 (6 bases). The V end lost 3 bases, the J end lost 5 bases, and 14 bases lay between the germline ends. Germline V gives CDR1 GTSNPN, CDR2 SVGIG (reference sequence). The CDR3 has 13 residues. The CDR3 sequence is CAWRPLGDNEQYF. CDR3 DNA: TGTGCCTGGAGGCCCCTCGGGGACAACGAGCAGTACTTC.

The chain employs TRBV5-1 and TRBJ2-5; D gene unclear. The CDR3 is 15 residues long. Germline CDR1 is SGHRS and CDR2 is YFSETQ. V dropped 3 bases and J dropped 5 bases, with 17 bases sitting between them. CDR3 region: CASSSLGPSWETQYF. The DNA of the CDR3 is TGCGCCAGCAGCTCTCTAGGTCCTAGTTGGGAGACCCAGTACTTC.

J is TRBJ2-7 and V is TRBV12-3 or TRBV12-4; TRBD1 matches 8 bases. J was trimmed by 6 bases and V by 7 bases; bases with no gene match: 8. The CDR3 is made up of 13 amino acids. This chain's CDR3 is CASTRTGGTEQYF. The CDR3 nucleotides are TGTGCCAGCACCCGAACAGGGGGGACCGAGCAGTACTTC.

This chain joins TRBV27 and TRBJ1-6, with D unresolved. Germline V gives CDR1 MNHEY, CDR2 SMNVEV (reference sequence). The CDR3 contains 15 residues. Trimming cost V 1 base and J 10 bases, with 14 bases left between them. CDR3 sequence (DNA): TGTGCCAGCAGTTTATATGAGGAATGGTTGTCACCCCTCCACTTT. Protein: CASSLYEEWLSPLHF.

The rearrangement joins TRBV3-1 (or the pseudogene TRBV3-2) to TRBJ2-1; 11 nucleotides align to TRBD2. Germline loops: CDR1 LGHDT, CDR2 YNNKEL (reference sequence). This CDR3 contains 15 residues. J was trimmed by 5 bases and V by 4 bases; bases with no gene match: 4. The CDR3 sequence is CASSLSGGANNEQFF. CDR3 coding DNA: TGTGCCAGCAGCCTTAGCGGGGGGGCCAACAATGAGCAGTTCTTC.

About this clone itself: The same CDR3 can be traced to other DNA sequences in this sample. V gene TRBV29-1 combines with J gene TRBJ2-5; 12 bases match TRBD2. Germline lookup yields CDR1 SQVTM and CDR2 ANQGSEA. This CDR3 contains 14 residues. V lost 3 bases, J lost 5 bases, and 4 bases stayed unmatched. The CDR3 bases are TGCAGCGTTGACCCCCTAGCGGGGGGGGAGACCCAGTACTTC. Protein sequence: CSVDPLAGGETQYF.

This clone has more than one count but fewer than ten. The chain joins TRBV7-2 to TRBJ1-1, with 7 bases that match TRBD1. Germline V gene lookup returns CDR1 SGHTA and CDR2 FQGNSA. V lost 5 bases and J lost 7; bases outside the gene matches: 10. The CDR3 runs 14 residues. CDR3 in amino acids: CASSGRDRTFEAFF. The CDR3 DNA follows: TGTGCCAGCAGCGGGCGGGACAGAACCTTTGAAGCTTTCTTT.

This clone occurred once. The CDR3, as DNA: TGTGCCAGCAGCTTGGCCGGGAGAGGAGGTACTGAAGCTTTCTTT. Its translation is CASSLAGRGGTEAFF. V and J are TRBV5-4 and TRBJ1-1; no firm D call. Trimming took off 0 bases at V and 5 bases at J, with 14 bases between the two ends. Germline V gives CDR1 SGHNT, CDR2 YYREEE (reference sequence). The CDR3 totals 15 residues.